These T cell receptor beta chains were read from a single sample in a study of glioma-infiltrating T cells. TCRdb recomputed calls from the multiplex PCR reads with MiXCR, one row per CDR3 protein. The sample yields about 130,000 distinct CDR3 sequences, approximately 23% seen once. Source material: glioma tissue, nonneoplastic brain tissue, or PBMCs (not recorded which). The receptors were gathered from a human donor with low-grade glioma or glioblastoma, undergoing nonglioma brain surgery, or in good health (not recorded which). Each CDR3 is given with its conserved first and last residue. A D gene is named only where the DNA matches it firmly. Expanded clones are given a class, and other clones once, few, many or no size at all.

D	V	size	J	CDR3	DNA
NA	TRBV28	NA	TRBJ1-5	CASRAADSPQHF	TGTGCCAGCAGAGCAGCCGACTCGCCCCAGCATTTT
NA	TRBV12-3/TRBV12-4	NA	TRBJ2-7	CASSFFPVEQYF	TGTGCCAGCAGTTTTTTTCCGGTCGAGCAGTACTTC
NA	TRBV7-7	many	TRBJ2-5	CASSLAGGETQYF	TGTGCTAGCAGCTTAGCAGGTGGGGAGACCCAGTACTTC
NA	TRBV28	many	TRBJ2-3	CASSSWGTFQDTQYF	TGTGCCAGCAGTTCCTGGGGGACTTTTCAAGATACGCAGTATTTT
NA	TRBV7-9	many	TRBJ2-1	CASSLEFGERVYNEQFF	TGTGCCAGCAGCTTAGAGTTCGGGGAGAGAGTCTACAATGAGCAGTTCTTC
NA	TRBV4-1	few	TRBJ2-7	CASSQLRISGEQYF	TGCGCCAGCAGCCAACTACGAATTTCTGGCGAGCAGTACTTC
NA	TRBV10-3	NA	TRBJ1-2	CAISEERSSGYTF	TGTGCCATCAGTGAGGAGAGGTCATCTGGCTACACCTTC
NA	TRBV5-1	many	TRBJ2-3	CASSPDGTTDTQYF	TGCGCCAGCAGCCCAGACGGAACCACAGATACGCAGTATTTT
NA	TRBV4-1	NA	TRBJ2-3	CASSQGSASSSTDTQYF	TGCGCCAGCAGCCAAGGGTCGGCTAGCAGTAGCACAGATACGCAGTATTTT
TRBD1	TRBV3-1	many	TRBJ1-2	CASSLRQGDGYTF	TGTGCCAGCAGCCTCCGACAGGGTGATGGCTACACCTTC
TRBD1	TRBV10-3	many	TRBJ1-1	CAIRGTGTNTEAFF	TGTGCCATCAGGGGGACAGGGACAAACACTGAAGCTTTCTTT
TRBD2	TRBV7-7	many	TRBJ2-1	CASSLDGAGENEQFF	TGTGCTAGCAGCTTAGATGGAGCGGGGGAAAATGAGCAGTTCTTC
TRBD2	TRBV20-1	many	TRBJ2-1	CSAPGLAAYNEQFF	TGCAGTGCCCCGGGACTAGCGGCCTACAATGAGCAGTTCTTC
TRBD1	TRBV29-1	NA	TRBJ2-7	CSVEAGRTGMSYEQYF	TGCAGCGTTGAAGCCGGGCGGACAGGGATGTCCTACGAGCAGTACTTC
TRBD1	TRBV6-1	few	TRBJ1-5	CASSKRDRMKLNQPQHF	TGTGCCAGCAGTAAAAGGGACAGGATGAAGCTCAATCAGCCCCAGCATTTT
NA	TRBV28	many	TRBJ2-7	CASSFRSPIRKQYF	TGTGCCAGCAGTTTTCGGAGCCCCATACGAAAGCAGTACTTC
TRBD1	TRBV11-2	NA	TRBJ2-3	CASSSPGQNTDTQYF	TGTGCCAGCAGCTCGCCGGGACAGAACACAGATACGCAGTATTTT
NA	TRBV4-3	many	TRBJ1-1	CASSQEPRRDTEAFF	TGCGCCAGCAGCCAAGAACCCCGCCGGGACACTGAAGCTTTCTTT
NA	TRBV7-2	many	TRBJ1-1	CASSLKVRDTEAFF	TGTGCCAGCAGCTTGAAGGTACGAGACACTGAAGCTTTCTTT
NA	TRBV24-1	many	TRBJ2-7	CAVGGREHEQYF	TGTGCCGTTGGGGGGCGGGAGCACGAGCAGTACTTC
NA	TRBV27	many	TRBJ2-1	CASSFMGNEQFF	TGTGCCAGCAGTTTTATGGGAAATGAGCAGTTCTTC
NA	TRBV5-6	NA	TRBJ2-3	CASSGCSLSDTQYF	TGTGCCAGCAGTGGGTGTTCATTATCCGATACGCAGTATTTT
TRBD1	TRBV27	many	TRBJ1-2	CASSQGQGARIYGYTF	TGTGCCAGCAGTCAGGGACAGGGGGCGCGTATCTATGGCTACACCTTC
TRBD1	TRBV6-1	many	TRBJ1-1	CASSSRQGIGSEAFF	TGTGCCAGCAGTTCCAGACAGGGGATCGGCTCTGAAGCTTTCTTT